This TCR beta chain was sequenced for a study of identical twins. This clonotype was found a few times. TCRdb processed the 5' RACE reads anew with MiXCR; each CDR3 protein has one entry. The sample has hundreds of thousands of distinct CDR3 sequences; about 7.5% are singletons. This same sample was also taken into another study, of yellow fever vaccine responses in identical twins.

The sample taken for sequencing was memory (CD45RO+) T cells sorted from blood. This receptor was obtained from a woman aged 18-29 years in good health.

CDR3 DNA: TGCGCCAGCAGCCCCGGGACTACCAAAAACATTCAGTACTTC. The encoded protein is CASSPGTTKNIQYF. V and J are TRBV5-1 and TRBJ2-4; 7 nucleotides align to TRBD2. Germline V CDR1 and CDR2: SGHRS, YFSETQ. The J segment lost 2 bases and the V segment lost 4 bases, leaving 3 bases of the junction unmatched. The CDR3 is 14 amino acids.